A selection of T cell receptor beta chains follows, all from one sample in a study of CXCR3-negative and CXCR3-positive naive CD8 T cells. TCRdb re-called the 5' RACE reads; one entry per CDR3 protein, DNA not given. The sample totals some 99,000 distinct CDR3 sequences. What was sequenced was naive CXCR3+ CD8+ T cells from blood. The source of these receptors is a human donor in good health. Some clones in this sample may be carry-over from other donors' samples. Both conserved end residues are part of each CDR3.

cdr3_aa j_call v_call
CSARAGSLNTGELFF TRBJ2-2 TRBV20-1
CASSIAVGIEQYF TRBJ2-7 TRBV19
CASSYGTGEAVGYTF TRBJ1-2 TRBV6-5
CSVEDVDEQYF TRBJ2-7 TRBV29-1
CASSSLKNYNEQFF TRBJ2-1 TRBV7-3
CASSFLEGGDTGELFF TRBJ2-2 TRBV7-3
CASSLFEAEVTDTQYF TRBJ2-3 TRBV7-6
CSVEVGAGELFF TRBJ2-2 TRBV29-1
CAISPGQGVLPSSNQPQHF TRBJ1-5 TRBV10-3
CASSLVDYRGDTQYF TRBJ2-3 TRBV28
CASSLAVGTGESSYNSPLHF TRBJ1-6 TRBV5-1
CASSLSQGDVYGYTF TRBJ1-2 TRBV7-2
CSVEDLTGASYEQYF TRBJ2-7 TRBV29-1
CSANWENYNEQFF TRBJ2-1 TRBV20-1
CASRETGAGEKLFF TRBJ1-4 TRBV12-3/TRBV12-4
CASSGAGGLDDTDTQYF TRBJ2-3 TRBV12-3/TRBV12-4
CASSRGGPNTGELFF TRBJ2-2 TRBV11-3
CASSQDISINNQPQHF TRBJ1-5 TRBV4-3